Sequencing of this T cell receptor (beta chain) was carried out in a study of blood T cells in healthy people across ages. Study information: The template switching approach captured approximately one barcoded beta molecule for every two T cells.

A second about 7 to 11 cycle PCR used barcoded and J-beta primers. Using its own MiXCR run on the 5' RACE reads, TCRdb lists one record per CDR3 protein. Among some 550,000 distinct CDR3 sequences listed, more than 45% were seen once. The sample taken for sequencing was blood. The TCR sequence derives from an older man in good health.

CDR3 nucleotides: TGTGCCAGCAGACGACAAGACCAGGGAGGTTCACCCCTCCACTTT. It is translated as CASRRQDQGGSPLHF. V is TRBV9 and J is TRBJ1-6; possibly TRBD1 for D (5 bases). Germline-derived CDR1 and CDR2 are SGDLS and YYNGEE. This CDR3 region has 15 residues. V lost 5 bases to trimming and J lost 9 bases, with 18 bases between them.